This T cell receptor (beta chain) stems from a study of long-term antiretroviral therapy in people with HIV. Running of the v3.0 immunoSEQ assay took place at survey level. Sequenced by immunoSEQ multiplex PCR; TCRdb stores in-frame clones only, minus some. The table lists tens of thousands of clones, approximately 85% of them singletons. Comment on this clone: Antigen specificity is unknown.

General study findings and limits: CDR3 length ranges were narrower in HIV repertoires than in controls. Following ART, diversity rose but still fell short of transplant donor controls.

CDR3 size: 14 residues. CDR1 and CDR2 (germline): SQVTM, ANQGSEA. Between the trimmed V and J ends, which lost 7 bases and 0 bases, there was a span of 13 bases. The sequence was obtained from a woman in her 30s with HIV. The sample consisted of unsorted PBMCs, taken roughly 2.9 years before starting antiretroviral therapy. V and J are TRBV29-1 and TRBJ1-3, with unresolved D. The DNA for the CDR3 is TGCAGCGCCACCGGTGGACGCTCTGGAAACACCATATATTTT. This translates into CSATGGRSGNTIYF.